This is a list of T cell receptor beta chains from one sample in a study of blood T cells in healthy people across ages. One entry per CDR3 protein, called by TCRdb with MiXCR from the 5' RACE reads. The sample lists hundreds of thousands of distinct CDR3 sequences; roughly 56% were seen once. Sequenced material: blood. The receptors derive from a man aged 35-49 years in good health. Each CDR3 is given with its conserved first and last residue. The order of the fields is CDR3 length, clone size, D gene, V gene, J gene, CDR3 protein, CDR3 DNA. D genes are given only for firm matches. Rows may omit the clone size; those that give it use once, few, many or a size class.

cdr3_length: 17
clone_size: NA
d_call: NA
v_call: TRBV9
j_call: TRBJ2-2
cdr3_aa: CASSVFGVGVNTGELFF
cdr3_nt: TGTGCCAGCAGCGTTTTTGGCGTGGGGGTGAACACCGGGGAGCTGTTTTTT

cdr3_length: 14
clone_size: once
d_call: NA
v_call: TRBV20-1
j_call: TRBJ2-1
cdr3_aa: CSAPKGGPYNEQFF
cdr3_nt: TGCAGTGCACCGAAGGGGGGGCCTTACAATGAGCAGTTCTTC

cdr3_length: 16
clone_size: NA
d_call: TRBD1
v_call: TRBV7-9
j_call: TRBJ2-7
cdr3_aa: CASSEDGTGIPYEQYF
cdr3_nt: TGTGCCAGCAGCGAAGATGGGACAGGTATACCCTACGAGCAGTACTTC

cdr3_length: 13
clone_size: NA
d_call: NA
v_call: TRBV6-5
j_call: TRBJ2-7
cdr3_aa: CASSYSQGGEQYF
cdr3_nt: TGTGCCAGCAGTTACTCGCAGGGCGGCGAGCAGTACTTC

cdr3_length: 17
clone_size: NA
d_call: NA
v_call: TRBV7-6
j_call: TRBJ2-3
cdr3_aa: CASSLVSGGGYTDTQYF
cdr3_nt: TGTGCCAGCAGCTTAGTCAGTGGAGGGGGGTACACAGATACGCAGTATTTT

cdr3_length: 13
clone_size: few
d_call: NA
v_call: TRBV7-2
j_call: TRBJ2-7
cdr3_aa: CASSLEPTYEQYF
cdr3_nt: TGTGCCAGCAGCTTGGAACCAACCTACGAGCAGTACTTC

cdr3_length: 14
clone_size: NA
d_call: NA
v_call: TRBV9
j_call: TRBJ2-1
cdr3_aa: CASSVVGGKDEQFF
cdr3_nt: TGTGCCAGCAGCGTAGTGGGTGGGAAGGATGAGCAGTTCTTC

cdr3_length: 13
clone_size: NA
d_call: TRBD1
v_call: TRBV5-1
j_call: TRBJ1-1
cdr3_aa: CASSLGGGMRAFF
cdr3_nt: TGCGCCAGCAGCTTGGGAGGGGGCATGCGAGCTTTCTTT

cdr3_length: 15
clone_size: few
d_call: NA
v_call: TRBV28
j_call: TRBJ2-3
cdr3_aa: CASSYRGLGGDTQYF
cdr3_nt: TGTGCCAGCAGTTACCGGGGGCTTGGCGGAGATACGCAGTATTTT

cdr3_length: 15
clone_size: NA
d_call: TRBD2
v_call: TRBV24-1
j_call: TRBJ2-7
cdr3_aa: CATSDLTSSGYEQYF
cdr3_nt: TGTGCCACCAGTGATTTGACGTCTAGCGGATACGAGCAGTACTTC

cdr3_length: 11
clone_size: few
d_call: NA
v_call: TRBV20-1
j_call: TRBJ2-1
cdr3_aa: CSAGDTTLQFF
cdr3_nt: TGCAGTGCGGGGGACACCACCTTGCAGTTCTTC